These 4 T cell receptor beta chains share one sample of origin, sequenced in a study of T cell changes during pregnancy in multiple sclerosis. Sequencing used immunoSEQ multiplex PCR; TCRdb keeps in-frame clones, though not all of them. The table lists more than 15,000 clones, approximately 88% of them singletons. The sequencing here drew on CD8+ T cells from peripheral blood mononuclear cells, taken in the third trimester of pregnancy. These receptors came from a female donor in good health, enrolled as a control in a pregnancy study.

For the CDR3, the DNA is TGTGCCAGCAGCTCGGGGACTGCTACCGGGGAGCTGTTTTTT. Translating it yields CASSSGTATGELFF. V is TRBV7-8 and J is TRBJ2-2, with D maybe TRBD2 (6 bases). In germline, CDR1 is SGHVS, CDR2 FQNEAQ. The V end was cut by 4 bases, the J end by 5 bases, with 11 bases between. The CDR3 totals 14 residues.

This clone was detected once. The rearrangement uses TRBV7-9 and TRBJ2-5; no definite D call. Deletions cut 2 bases from V and 0 bases from J, with 10 bases between. Germline CDR1 reads SEHNR; CDR2 reads FQNEAQ (reference sequence). CDR3 length: 15 residues. In DNA, the CDR3 is TGTGCCAGCAGCTTACAGGCCGATTACCAAGAGACCCAGTACTTC. Translated: CASSLQADYQETQYF. The whole variable domain, remainder taken from reference TRBV7-9 and TRBJ2-5, is DTGVSQNPRHKITKRGQNVTFRCDPISEHNRLYWYRQTLGQGPEFLTYFQNEAQLEKSRLLSDRFSAERPKGSFSTLEIQRTEQGDSAMYLCASSLQADYQETQYFGPGTRLLVL.

This clone was seen once. The gene calls are TRBV21-1 and TRBJ1-5; TRBD1 reflects the table's D call only, with no check against the DNA. TRBV21-1 is a documented pseudogene. The CDR3 loop spans 17 amino acids. The CDR3 is CASSPGDRPLENQPQHF. The CDR3 coding sequence is TGTGCCAGCAGCCCAGGGGACAGGCCACTCGAAAATCAGCCCCAGCATTTT.

This chain joins TRBV15 and TRBJ2-3; D is unresolved. Trimming removed 5 bases from V and 2 bases from J, with 14 bases in between. Looked up from germline, CDR1 is LNHNV and CDR2 is YYDKDF (reference sequence). CDR3 length equals 15 residues. CDR3 nucleotides: TGTGCCACCAGCGGGCCCGACCGAAACACAGATACGCAGTATTTT. Amino acid sequence: CATSGPDRNTDTQYF.